This passage covers 18 T cell receptor beta chains from one sample sequenced in a study of blood T cells in healthy people across ages. A second about 6 to 12 cycle PCR used barcoded and J-beta primers. One entry per CDR3 protein, called by TCRdb with MiXCR from the 5' RACE reads. The repertoire has 1.2 million to 1.5 million distinct CDR3 sequences, approximately 40% of them found once; the top ten carry 7.9%. Input material: blood. The receptor set was obtained from a woman aged 18-30 years in good health.

The J gene is TRBJ1-1, the V gene TRBV28; tentative D call: TRBD1 (5 bases). The CDR3 is 15 amino acids. Per germline, CDR1 MDHEN and CDR2 SYDVKM. Deletions cut 5 bases from V and 0 bases from J, with 13 bases between. CDR3 DNA: TGTGCCAGCAGTCTACGGACAAGCATGAACACTGAAGCTTTCTTT. It specifies CASSLRTSMNTEAFF. The whole variable domain, filled in from reference TRBV28 and TRBJ1-1, reads DVKVTQSSRYLVKRTGEKVFLECVQDMDHENMFWYRQDPGLGLRLIYFSYDVKMKEKGDIPEGYSVSREKKERFSLILESASTNQTSMYLCASSLRTSMNTEAFFGQGTRLTVV.

The chain is built from TRBV24-1 and TRBJ1-5; TRBD1 is a possible D gene (6 bases). The ends were cut back, 4 bases at V and 7 bases at J, with 13 bases in the middle. The CDR3 is 14 residues long. Per the germline V gene, CDR1 is KGHDR and CDR2 is SFDVKD. CDR3 sequence reads: CATSDNRVEQPQHF. In DNA form, the CDR3 reads TGTGCCACCAGTGACAACAGGGTCGAACAGCCCCAGCATTTT.

The chain joins TRBV7-9 to TRBJ2-3; 7 nucleotides align to TRBD1. This CDR3 region has 15 residues. Germline CDR1 is SEHNR and CDR2 is FQNEAQ (reference sequence). Unmatched junction bases numbered 7, after V lost 5 bases and J lost 2 bases. CDR3 sequence reads: CASSGRDRNTDTQYF. The CDR3 coding sequence is TGTGCCAGCAGCGGCCGGGACAGAAACACAGATACGCAGTATTTT.

This sequence joins TRBV10-3 and TRBJ1-4, with 9 bases matching TRBD1. Germline CDR1 is ENHRY and CDR2 is SYGVKD. With 5 bases clipped from V and 8 bases from J, the junction kept 6 bases outside the gene matches. This CDR3 is 14 amino acids long. The CDR3, as DNA: TGTGCCATCAGTCCTGGACAGGGGACAGAAAAACTGTTTTTT. Translation: CAISPGQGTEKLFF.

This clonotype was counted between two and nine times. This rearrangement joins TRBV5-1 to TRBJ2-5; 11 bases align to TRBD2. Germline V lookup: CDR1 SGHRS, CDR2 YFSETQ. CDR3 length: 16 residues. Unmatched junction bases numbered 7, after V lost 4 bases and J lost 2 bases. CDR3 protein: CASSPTTSGKQETQYF. The CDR3 coding sequence is TGCGCCAGCAGCCCTACGACTAGCGGGAAACAAGAGACCCAGTACTTC.

The genes are TRBV20-1 and TRBJ1-1; D may be TRBD1 (6 bases). The CDR3 is 11 residues long. V gave up 1 base and J gave up 7 bases, with 7 bases separating them. Per germline, CDR1 DFQATT and CDR2 SNEGSKA (reference sequence). CDR3 loop: CSARVRGEAFF. The DNA for the CDR3 is TGCAGTGCTAGAGTCAGGGGTGAAGCTTTCTTT.

The chain is built from TRBV7-3 and TRBJ2-7; D is undetermined. The CDR3 has 15 residues. Trimming took 6 bases from V and 3 from J, leaving 18 bases between them. Germline V lookup: CDR1 SGHTA, CDR2 FQGTGA. Here the CDR3 reads CASRLLPDSYYEQYF. CDR3 nucleotide sequence: TGTGCCAGCAGATTACTACCCGACTCCTACTACGAGCAGTACTTC.

This clonotype turned up a few times. The J gene is TRBJ2-7, the V gene TRBV5-1; TRBD2 matches at 10 bases. With V trimmed by 0 bases and J by 2 bases, 2 bases remained unmatched. Germline lookup yields CDR1 SGHRS and CDR2 YFSETQ. CDR3 length equals 15 residues. DNA for the CDR3: TGCGCCAGCAGCTTGGCCACTAGCGGGACCTACGAGCAGTACTTC. Translation gives CASSLATSGTYEQYF.

V and J are TRBV21-1 and TRBJ2-5; TRBD2 reflects the table's D call only, with no check against the DNA. TRBV21-1 is recorded as a pseudogene. The CDR3 totals 15 residues. The CDR3 nucleotides are TGTGCCAGCAGCGCCCGGGCCCTGCTACAAGAGACCCAGTACTTC. This translates into CASSARALLQETQYF.

This chain links TRBV18 with TRBJ1-1; D is uncertain. CDR1 is KGHSH, CDR2 LQKENI, per germline. CDR3 size: 13 residues. Trimming removed 2 bases at V and 5 bases at J, with 9 bases between. This CDR3 reads CASSPGDYTEAFF. DNA for the CDR3: TGTGCCAGCTCACCAGGGGATTATACTGAAGCTTTCTTT.

The rearrangement uses TRBV6-5 and TRBJ1-6; a weak D match, TRBD1 (6 bases). Germline V gene data show CDR1 as MNHEY and CDR2 as SVGAGI. Trimming left V 2 bases short and J 10 bases short, with 15 bases between. CDR3 length: 15 amino acids. CDR3 amino acids: CASSYPEQGYSPLHF. CDR3 nucleotides: TGTGCCAGCAGTTACCCTGAGCAGGGGTACTCACCCCTCCACTTT.

This chain joins TRBV6-1 and TRBJ2-3; tentative D call: TRBD2 (5 bases). V was clipped by 6 bases and J by 7 bases, with 23 bases between them. This CDR3 has 16 residues. Germline-derived CDR1 and CDR2 are MNHNS and SASEGT. The CDR3 sequence is CASRTTHLGITNTQYF. The DNA of the CDR3 is TGTGCCAGCAGGACTACACATCTAGGTATAACAAATACGCAGTATTTT.

V is TRBV27 and J is TRBJ1-1, with D uncertain. Germline CDR1 and CDR2: MNHEY and SMNVEV (reference sequence). CDR3 length equals 13 residues. Trimming took off 7 bases at V and 1 base at J, with 10 bases between the two ends. CDR3 coding DNA: TGTGCCAGCACCTTAGGTACGAACACTGAAGCTTTCTTT. Encoded protein: CASTLGTNTEAFF.

This chain uses TRBV27 with TRBJ2-3; possible D gene TRBD2, 5 bases. With 7 bases removed from V and 1 base from J, the gap between germline ends came to 15 bases. This CDR3 has 15 residues. Germline CDR1 reads MNHEY; CDR2 reads SMNVEV (reference sequence). The chain's CDR3 is CASTSLGRGTDTQYF. For the CDR3, the DNA is TGTGCCAGCACCTCCCTAGGGAGAGGCACAGATACGCAGTATTTT.

This clonotype was detected many times. The chain has TRBV7-2 and TRBJ2-5, with 14 bases identical to TRBD2. V lost 4 bases and J lost 3; bases outside the gene matches: 1. Germline V gene lookup returns CDR1 SGHTA and CDR2 FQGNSA. This CDR3 comprises 15 residues. CDR3 DNA sequence: TGTGCCAGCAGCTGGGGACTAGCGGGAGAAGAGACCCAGTACTTC. Protein sequence: CASSWGLAGEETQYF.

This chain uses TRBV6-1 with TRBJ1-2; D gene uncertain. Between the trimmed V and J ends, which lost 2 bases and 0 bases, there was a span of 22 bases. Germline CDR1 MNHNS, CDR2 SASEGT. The CDR3 is 19 residues long. The CDR3 loop is CASSEWGLQDGPSNYGYTF. CDR3 coding DNA: TGTGCCAGCAGTGAATGGGGTCTTCAGGATGGTCCCTCTAACTATGGCTACACCTTC.

This clonotype came up many times. The CDR3 protein is CASASSTDTQYF. CDR3 coding DNA: TGTGCCAGCGCCTCAAGCACAGATACGCAGTATTTT. The genes are TRBV12-3 or TRBV12-4 and TRBJ2-3, with no clear D. CDR3 length: 12 amino acids. V was shortened by 8 bases and J by 0 bases, with 6 bases between the two germline ends.

For this clonotype: Mismatch with germline at one junction end may stem from a read error. The V call is TRBV4-1, the J call TRBJ2-2; D is undetermined. The CDR3 length is 12 residues. Germline loops: CDR1 MGHRA, CDR2 YSYEKL. DNA for the CDR3: TGCGCCAGCAGTTGGAACCCCGGGGAGCTGTTTTTT. Translation: CASSWNPGELFF.